A single sample is the source of the 7 T cell receptor beta chains below, sequenced in a study of CD8 T cells in Susac syndrome. With random hexamers, 0.5 to 1 ug RNA was reverse transcribed. Each CDR3 protein is one row after TCRdb ran MiXCR on the immunoSEQ multiplex PCR reads. The sample includes about 180,000 distinct CDR3 sequences, around 95% of them seen just once. Sequencing was performed on CD4+ T cells from PBMCs. All receptors come from a human donor with multiple sclerosis.

The chain couples TRBV30 to TRBJ2-5; no clear D. CDR3 length: 13 residues. Germline V CDR1 and CDR2: GTSNPN, SVGIG (reference sequence). Trimming stripped 0 bases from V and 0 bases from J, with 5 bases between. CDR3 in DNA: TGTGCCTGGAGTGTTGTACACCAAGAGACCCAGTACTTC. It encodes CAWSVVHQETQYF.

This rearrangement joins TRBV20-1 to TRBJ1-5; possible D gene TRBD1, 6 bases. The germline CDR1 and CDR2 sequences are DFQATT and SNEGSKA (reference sequence). The V and J ends lost 1 base and 6 bases respectively, with 10 bases between them. The CDR3 loop spans 13 amino acids. CDR3 in amino acids: CSARGGAGQPQHF. In DNA form, the CDR3 reads TGCAGTGCTAGAGGGGGGGCAGGTCAGCCCCAGCATTTT.

The genes are TRBV7-9 and TRBJ1-2, with D perhaps matching TRBD1 (5 bases). CDR1 is SEHNR, CDR2 FQNEAQ, per germline (reference sequence). The CDR3 runs 16 residues. V lost 3 bases, J lost 5 bases, and 19 bases lay in between. The CDR3 nucleotides read TGTGCCAGCAGCTTGAGGTTCGGGGGTTCCGGATATGGCTACACCTTC. It translates to CASSLRFGGSGYGYTF.

The rearrangement joins TRBV9 to TRBJ2-2; D possibly corresponds to TRBD2 (5 bases). Trimming shortened V by 1 base and J by 4 bases, and 17 bases separated the two germline ends. The CDR3 totals 17 residues. Germline-derived CDR1 and CDR2 are SGDLS and YYNGEE. CDR3 DNA: TGTGCCAGCAGCGTAAGTTTGCGGGCAGAGTTCACCGGGGAGCTGTTTTTT. Amino acid sequence: CASSVSLRAEFTGELFF.

This rearrangement joins TRBV3-1 to TRBJ1-1; 8 nucleotides match TRBD1. Unmatched junction bases numbered 10, after V lost 3 bases and J lost 4 bases. CDR1 and CDR2 (germline): LGHDT, YNNKEL (reference sequence). The CDR3 is made up of 16 amino acids. The DNA for the CDR3 is TGTGCCAGCAGCCACCGCCCCGGGCAGGGGGCCACTGAAGCTTTCTTT. This translates into CASSHRPGQGATEAFF.

The CDR3 is CASSLRDQEQFF. The DNA for the CDR3 is TGCGCCAGCAGCTTAAGGGACCAGGAGCAGTTCTTC. The gene calls are TRBV5-1 and TRBJ2-1; D tentatively fits TRBD1 or TRBD2 (5 bases each). The CDR3 extends over 12 amino acids. Germline values: CDR1 SGHRS, CDR2 YFSETQ. Trimming left V 2 bases short and J 10 bases short, with 10 bases between.

The CDR3 is CASNSVMGYEQYF. CDR3 nucleotides: TGTGCCAGCAACTCAGTGATGGGCTACGAGCAGTACTTC. The chain has TRBV7-9 and TRBJ2-7; unclear D gene. The CDR3 consists of 13 residues. Germline V gives CDR1 SEHNR, CDR2 FQNEAQ (reference sequence). The V end was cut by 7 bases, the J end by 3 bases, with 13 bases between.